Below, one T cell receptor (beta chain) is given with its context. The data stem from a study of technical replicates of blood from a few donors. Trimming removed 8 bases from V and 0 bases from J; junction bases left unmatched: 12. Germline assignment: CDR1 PRHDT and CDR2 FYEKMQ (reference sequence). CDR3 length equals 16 residues. Only in-frame clones appear in the TCRdb table, and some are missing; sequencing was by immunoSEQ multiplex PCR. The table lists approximately 80,000 clones, around 89% of them singletons. The V gene is TRBV13, the J gene TRBJ1-1; 7 bases are a match to TRBD1. The sample taken for sequencing was T cells isolated from PBMCs. The clonotype comes from a human donor in good health. The CDR3 is CASGLGQARLNTEAFF. DNA for the CDR3: TGTGCCAGCGGCCTTGGACAGGCCCGCTTGAACACTGAAGCTTTCTTT.